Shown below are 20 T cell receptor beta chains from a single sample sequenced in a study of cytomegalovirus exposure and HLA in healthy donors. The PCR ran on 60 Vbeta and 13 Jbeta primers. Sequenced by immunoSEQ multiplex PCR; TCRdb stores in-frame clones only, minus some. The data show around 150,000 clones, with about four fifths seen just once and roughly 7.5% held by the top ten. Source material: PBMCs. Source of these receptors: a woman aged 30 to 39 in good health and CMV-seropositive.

CDR3 coding DNA: TGCGCCAGCACCCTCGAACAGGGCGCGCCTAACTATGGCTACACCTTC. The encoded protein is CASTLEQGAPNYGYTF. The rearrangement joins TRBV4-3 to TRBJ1-2, with a possible D match to TRBD1 (6 bases). V lost 7 bases and J 0 bases, leaving 18 bases between the germline ends. Germline CDR1 and CDR2: LGHNA and YSLEER. This CDR3 is 16 amino acids long.

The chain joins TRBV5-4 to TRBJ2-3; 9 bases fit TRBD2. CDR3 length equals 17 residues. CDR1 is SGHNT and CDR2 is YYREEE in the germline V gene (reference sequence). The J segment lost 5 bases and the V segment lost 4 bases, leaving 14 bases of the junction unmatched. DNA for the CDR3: TGTGCCAGCAGCGACCTCTCTAGCGGGGACCGGGGAGATACGCAGTATTTT. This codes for CASSDLSSGDRGDTQYF.

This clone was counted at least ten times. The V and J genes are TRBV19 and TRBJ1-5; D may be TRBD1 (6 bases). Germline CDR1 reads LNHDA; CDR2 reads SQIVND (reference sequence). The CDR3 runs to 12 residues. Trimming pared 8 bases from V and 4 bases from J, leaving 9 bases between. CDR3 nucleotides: TGTGCCAGTGGACAGATTAATCAGCCCCAGCATTTT. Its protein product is CASGQINQPQHF.

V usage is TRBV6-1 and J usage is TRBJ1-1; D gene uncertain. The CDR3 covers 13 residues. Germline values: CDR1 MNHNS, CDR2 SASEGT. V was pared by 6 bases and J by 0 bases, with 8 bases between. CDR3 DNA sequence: TGTGCCAGCAGAGAGAATATGAACACTGAAGCTTTCTTT. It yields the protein CASRENMNTEAFF.

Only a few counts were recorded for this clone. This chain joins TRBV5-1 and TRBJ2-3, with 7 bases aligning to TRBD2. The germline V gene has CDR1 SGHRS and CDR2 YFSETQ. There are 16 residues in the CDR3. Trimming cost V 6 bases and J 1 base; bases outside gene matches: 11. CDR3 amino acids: CASKFRLALGTDTQYF. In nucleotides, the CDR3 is TGCGCCAGCAAATTTCGACTAGCTCTGGGCACAGATACGCAGTATTTT.

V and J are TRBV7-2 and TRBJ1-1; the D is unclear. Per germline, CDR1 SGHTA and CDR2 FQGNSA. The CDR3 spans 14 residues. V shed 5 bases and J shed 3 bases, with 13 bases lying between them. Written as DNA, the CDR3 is TGTGCCAGCAGCCCCATTCTGGGAGACACTGAAGCTTTCTTT. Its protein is CASSPILGDTEAFF.

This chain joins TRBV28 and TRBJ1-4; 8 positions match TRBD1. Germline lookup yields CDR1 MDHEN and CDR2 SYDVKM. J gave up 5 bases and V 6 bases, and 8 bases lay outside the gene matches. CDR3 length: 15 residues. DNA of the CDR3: TGTGCCAGCAGACCCTCCGGGACAGGAAATGAAAAACTGTTTTTT. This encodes CASRPSGTGNEKLFF.

CDR3 loop: CAISEGMNSPLHF. The CDR3 DNA is TGTGCCATCAGTGAGGGCATGAATTCACCCCTCCACTTT. The rearrangement links TRBV10-3 to TRBJ1-6; D is unresolved. CDR3 length: 13 amino acids. Germline CDR1 is ENHRY and CDR2 is SYGVKD. V gave up 2 bases and J gave up 7 bases, with 6 bases separating them.

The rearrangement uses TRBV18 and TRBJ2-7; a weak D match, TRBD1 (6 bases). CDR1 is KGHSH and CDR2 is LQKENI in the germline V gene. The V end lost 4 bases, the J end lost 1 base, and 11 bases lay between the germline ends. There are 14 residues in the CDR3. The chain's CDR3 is CASSRRQESYEQYF. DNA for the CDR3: TGTGCCAGCTCACGCAGACAGGAGTCCTACGAGCAGTACTTC.

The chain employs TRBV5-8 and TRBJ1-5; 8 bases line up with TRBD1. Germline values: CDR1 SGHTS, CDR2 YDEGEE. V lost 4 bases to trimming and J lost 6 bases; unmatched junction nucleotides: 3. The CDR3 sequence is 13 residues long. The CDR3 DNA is TGTGCCAGCAGCAAGACAGGGGCTCAGCCCCAGCATTTT. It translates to CASSKTGAQPQHF.

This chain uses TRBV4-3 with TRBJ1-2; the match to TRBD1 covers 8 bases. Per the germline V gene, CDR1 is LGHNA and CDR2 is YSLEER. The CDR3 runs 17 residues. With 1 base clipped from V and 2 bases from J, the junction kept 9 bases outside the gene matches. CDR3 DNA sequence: TGCGCCAGCAGCCAAGGGACAGGGACCAAAGGAAACTATGGCTACACCTTC. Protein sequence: CASSQGTGTKGNYGYTF.

CDR3 residues: CSVLTGTNYGYTF. CDR3 nucleotides: TGCAGCGTGCTGACCGGGACAAACTATGGCTACACCTTC. The chain combines TRBV29-1 with TRBJ1-2; D might be TRBD1 (6 bases). Trimming removed 6 bases from V and 2 bases from J, with 13 bases in between. Germline V gives CDR1 SQVTM, CDR2 ANQGSEA. The CDR3 is 13 amino acids.

The CDR3 here is CASSPGQVGTYEQYF. DNA of the CDR3: TGTGCCAGCAGTCCCGGACAGGTGGGAACCTACGAGCAGTACTTC. V gene TRBV27 combines with J gene TRBJ2-7, with 7 bases that match TRBD1. Germline V gene sequence: CDR1 MNHEY, CDR2 SMNVEV (reference sequence). The CDR3 extends over 15 amino acids. The V and J ends lost 5 bases and 2 bases, in that order; junction bases with no gene match: 9.

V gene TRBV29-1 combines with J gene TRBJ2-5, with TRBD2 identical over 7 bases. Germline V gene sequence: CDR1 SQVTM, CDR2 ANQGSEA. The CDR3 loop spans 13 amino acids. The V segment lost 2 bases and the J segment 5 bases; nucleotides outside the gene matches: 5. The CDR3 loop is CSVELGGSETQYF. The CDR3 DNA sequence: TGCAGCGTTGAATTGGGGGGGTCGGAGACCCAGTACTTC.

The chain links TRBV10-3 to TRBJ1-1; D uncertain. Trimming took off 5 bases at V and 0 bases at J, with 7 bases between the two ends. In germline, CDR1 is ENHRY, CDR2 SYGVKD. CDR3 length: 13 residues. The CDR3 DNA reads TGTGCCATCAGTCCCCAGGTGAACACTGAAGCTTTCTTT. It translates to CAISPQVNTEAFF.

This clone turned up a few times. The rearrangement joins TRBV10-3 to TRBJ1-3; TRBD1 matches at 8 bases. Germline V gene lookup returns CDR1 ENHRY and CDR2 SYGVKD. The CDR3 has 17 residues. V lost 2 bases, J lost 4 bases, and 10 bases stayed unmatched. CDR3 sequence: CAISEPDRVLAGNTIYF. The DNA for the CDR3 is TGTGCCATCAGTGAGCCGGACAGGGTACTTGCCGGAAACACCATATATTTT.

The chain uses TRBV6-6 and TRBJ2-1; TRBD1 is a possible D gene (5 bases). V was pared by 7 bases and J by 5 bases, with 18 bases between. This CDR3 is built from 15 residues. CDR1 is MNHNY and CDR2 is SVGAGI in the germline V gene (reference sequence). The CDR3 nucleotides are TGTGCCAGCATTACAGGACGCACCCGTAACAATGAGCAGTTCTTC. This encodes CASITGRTRNNEQFF.

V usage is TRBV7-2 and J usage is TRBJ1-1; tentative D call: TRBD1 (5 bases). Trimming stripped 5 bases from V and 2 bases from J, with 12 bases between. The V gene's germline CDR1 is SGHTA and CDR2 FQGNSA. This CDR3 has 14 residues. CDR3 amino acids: CASSARGDNTEAFF. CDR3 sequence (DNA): TGTGCCAGCAGCGCGCGGGGGGATAACACTGAAGCTTTCTTT. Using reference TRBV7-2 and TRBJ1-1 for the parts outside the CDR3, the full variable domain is GAGVSQSPSNKVTEKGKDVELRCDPISGHTALYWYRQSLGQGLEFLIYFQGNSAPDKSGLPSDRFSAERTGGSVSTLTIQRTQQEDSAVYLCASSARGDNTEAFFGQGTRLTVV.

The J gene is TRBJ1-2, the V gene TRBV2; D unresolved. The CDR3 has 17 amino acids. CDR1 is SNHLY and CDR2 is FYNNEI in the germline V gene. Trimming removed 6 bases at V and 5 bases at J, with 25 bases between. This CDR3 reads CASRVWMDFRQQYGYTF. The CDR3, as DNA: TGTGCCAGCAGAGTATGGATGGATTTCAGGCAGCAATATGGCTACACCTTC.

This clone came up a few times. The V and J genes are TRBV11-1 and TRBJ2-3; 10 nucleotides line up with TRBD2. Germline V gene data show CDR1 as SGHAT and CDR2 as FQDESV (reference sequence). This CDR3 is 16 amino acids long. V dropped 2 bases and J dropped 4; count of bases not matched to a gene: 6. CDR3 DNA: TGTGCCAGCAGCTTATTTCCTAGCGGGGGCCCAGATACGCAGTATTTT. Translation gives CASSLFPSGGPDTQYF.